Listed below are T cell receptor beta chains from one sample, sequenced in a study of blood T cell repertoires in COVID-19. Repertoires were generated with immunoSEQ multiplex PCR, while TCRdb's copy carries only in-frame clones and drops some. The profile shows around 200,000 clones, 89% of them singletons. Sequenced: PBMCs or T cells enriched from blood (not recorded which). The receptor set was obtained from a middle-aged woman with acute COVID-19. CDR3s include the opening cysteine and the closing phenylalanine or tryptophan. The D gene is left open where the match is weak. Clone size is not always given. Where it is, it says once, few, many or a class for expanded clones.

d_call: NA
clone_size: NA
v_call: TRBV14
j_call: TRBJ2-1
cdr3_nt: TGTGCCAGCAGCCTTAGCGCCCACTCCTACAATGAGCAGTTCTTC
cdr3_aa: CASSLSAHSYNEQFF

d_call: NA
clone_size: NA
v_call: TRBV29-1
j_call: TRBJ1-1
cdr3_nt: TGCAGCGTTGCGAGGGCTTCATTGAACACTGAAGCTTTCTTT
cdr3_aa: CSVARASLNTEAFF

d_call: NA
clone_size: NA
v_call: TRBV3-1/TRBV3-2
j_call: TRBJ1-5
cdr3_nt: TGTGCCAGCAGCCCAGCGGGGTATAGCAATCAGCCCCAGCATTTT
cdr3_aa: CASSPAGYSNQPQHF

d_call: NA
clone_size: NA
v_call: TRBV28
j_call: TRBJ1-2
cdr3_nt: TGTGCCAGCAGTCCCGGGGGAGGGACTAACTATGGCTACACCTTC
cdr3_aa: CASSPGGGTNYGYTF

d_call: TRBD2
clone_size: once
v_call: TRBV6-6
j_call: TRBJ2-3
cdr3_nt: TGTGCCAGCAGTTACGCACTAGCGGGTAGCACAGATACGCAGTATTTT
cdr3_aa: CASSYALAGSTDTQYF

d_call: NA
clone_size: NA
v_call: TRBV5-1
j_call: TRBJ1-5
cdr3_nt: TGCGCCAGCAGCTTCATGGGGGGGACAAATCAGCCCCAGCATTTT
cdr3_aa: CASSFMGGTNQPQHF

d_call: TRBD2
clone_size: once
v_call: TRBV5-1
j_call: TRBJ2-7
cdr3_nt: TGCGCCAGCGGCCGCCTAGCGGGGGTGTCCTACGAGCAGTACTTC
cdr3_aa: CASGRLAGVSYEQYF

d_call: NA
clone_size: NA
v_call: TRBV7-2
j_call: TRBJ2-5
cdr3_nt: TGTGCCAGCAGCTTAGGTCGGGAAGGGACCCAGTACTTC
cdr3_aa: CASSLGREGTQYF

d_call: TRBD1
clone_size: NA
v_call: TRBV7-2
j_call: TRBJ2-7
cdr3_nt: TGTGCCAGCAGCTTAGACGGGACAGTTGACTACGAGCAGTACTTC
cdr3_aa: CASSLDGTVDYEQYF

d_call: TRBD1
clone_size: NA
v_call: TRBV2
j_call: TRBJ1-1
cdr3_nt: TGTGCCAGCAGGGACAGGGAGAACACTGAAGCTTTCTTT
cdr3_aa: CASRDRENTEAFF

d_call: NA
clone_size: once
v_call: TRBV3-1/TRBV3-2
j_call: TRBJ2-7
cdr3_nt: TGTGCCAGCAGCCAAGGACGGGAAAGGCAGTACTTC
cdr3_aa: CASSQGRERQYF

d_call: TRBD1
clone_size: NA
v_call: TRBV27
j_call: TRBJ2-1
cdr3_nt: TGTGCCAGCAGTCCAAGACAGGGGTCCTACAATGAGCAGTTCTTC
cdr3_aa: CASSPRQGSYNEQFF

d_call: TRBD1
clone_size: NA
v_call: TRBV5-1
j_call: TRBJ2-7
cdr3_nt: TGCGCCAGCAGCCCGCAGGACCCCGGACAGGCCTACGAGCAGTACTTC
cdr3_aa: CASSPQDPGQAYEQYF

d_call: TRBD1
clone_size: NA
v_call: TRBV5-1
j_call: TRBJ1-3
cdr3_nt: TGCGCCAGCAGCTTGACAGGGGCTGGAAACACCATATATTTT
cdr3_aa: CASSLTGAGNTIYF

d_call: TRBD1
clone_size: NA
v_call: TRBV3-1/TRBV3-2
j_call: TRBJ2-7
cdr3_nt: TGTGCCAGCAGCCCAGGGACAGAAGCCTACGAGCAGTACTTC
cdr3_aa: CASSPGTEAYEQYF

d_call: NA
clone_size: NA
v_call: TRBV7-6
j_call: TRBJ1-4
cdr3_nt: TGTGCCAGCAGCCGACCCGACAGGACGAATGAAAAACTGTTTTTT
cdr3_aa: CASSRPDRTNEKLFF

d_call: TRBD1
clone_size: medium-sized
v_call: TRBV19
j_call: TRBJ2-2
cdr3_nt: TGTGCCAGTAGCTGGAGGACAGGGAGTTTAGAGTACACCGGGGAGCTGTTTTTT
cdr3_aa: CASSWRTGSLEYTGELFF

d_call: TRBD1
clone_size: NA
v_call: TRBV5-4
j_call: TRBJ1-1
cdr3_nt: TGTGCCAGCAGCGCGGGACAGGCGGGCACTGAAGCTTTCTTT
cdr3_aa: CASSAGQAGTEAFF

d_call: NA
clone_size: NA
v_call: TRBV27
j_call: TRBJ1-1
cdr3_nt: TGTGCCAGCCTTAAACAGGGATCCACTGAAGCTTTCTTT
cdr3_aa: CASLKQGSTEAFF

d_call: NA
clone_size: NA
v_call: TRBV3-1/TRBV3-2
j_call: TRBJ1-2
cdr3_nt: TGTGCCAGCAGCCTCCTGGGCGTCAGGGAGGGTTGGGGCTACACCTTC
cdr3_aa: CASSLLGVREGWGYTF

d_call: NA
clone_size: NA
v_call: TRBV12-5
j_call: TRBJ2-3
cdr3_nt: TGTGCTAGTGTTGGAGGAACAGATACGCAGTATTTT
cdr3_aa: CASVGGTDTQYF

d_call: NA
clone_size: few
v_call: TRBV7-8
j_call: TRBJ1-6
cdr3_nt: TGTGCCAGCAGCTTGAGTATTAATTCACCCCTCCACTTT
cdr3_aa: CASSLSINSPLHF

d_call: TRBD2
clone_size: NA
v_call: TRBV2
j_call: TRBJ2-7
cdr3_nt: TGTGCCAGCAGGGAAGGACTAGCGGGTCCCGCCTACGAGCAGTACTTC
cdr3_aa: CASREGLAGPAYEQYF

d_call: NA
clone_size: NA
v_call: TRBV6-4
j_call: TRBJ1-4
cdr3_nt: TGTGCCAGCTCCCACCCGGGGGGTAATGAAAAACTGTTTTTT
cdr3_aa: CASSHPGGNEKLFF

d_call: NA
clone_size: NA
v_call: TRBV2
j_call: TRBJ1-2
cdr3_nt: TGTGCCAGCAGTGAACGGAGTAAGCAGCCTAACTATGGCTACACCTTC
cdr3_aa: CASSERSKQPNYGYTF

d_call: TRBD2
clone_size: NA
v_call: TRBV7-8
j_call: TRBJ2-3
cdr3_nt: TGTGCCAGCAGCCGTCGCGGGGGGGCTAGCACAGATACGCAGTATTTT
cdr3_aa: CASSRRGGASTDTQYF

d_call: TRBD1
clone_size: NA
v_call: TRBV27
j_call: TRBJ2-7
cdr3_nt: TGTGCCAGCAGTTCCGTGACAGGGGGAAACTACGAGCAGTACTTC
cdr3_aa: CASSSVTGGNYEQYF

d_call: NA
clone_size: once
v_call: TRBV7-8
j_call: TRBJ2-5
cdr3_nt: TGTGCCAGCAGCTTAGAGGCGCAACTAGCAATGGTGACCCAGTACTTC
cdr3_aa: CASSLEAQLAMVTQYF

d_call: NA
clone_size: few
v_call: TRBV6-4
j_call: TRBJ2-3
cdr3_nt: TGTGCCAGCAGTGTCCTGGGGGGGCCGACAGATACGCAGTATTTT
cdr3_aa: CASSVLGGPTDTQYF